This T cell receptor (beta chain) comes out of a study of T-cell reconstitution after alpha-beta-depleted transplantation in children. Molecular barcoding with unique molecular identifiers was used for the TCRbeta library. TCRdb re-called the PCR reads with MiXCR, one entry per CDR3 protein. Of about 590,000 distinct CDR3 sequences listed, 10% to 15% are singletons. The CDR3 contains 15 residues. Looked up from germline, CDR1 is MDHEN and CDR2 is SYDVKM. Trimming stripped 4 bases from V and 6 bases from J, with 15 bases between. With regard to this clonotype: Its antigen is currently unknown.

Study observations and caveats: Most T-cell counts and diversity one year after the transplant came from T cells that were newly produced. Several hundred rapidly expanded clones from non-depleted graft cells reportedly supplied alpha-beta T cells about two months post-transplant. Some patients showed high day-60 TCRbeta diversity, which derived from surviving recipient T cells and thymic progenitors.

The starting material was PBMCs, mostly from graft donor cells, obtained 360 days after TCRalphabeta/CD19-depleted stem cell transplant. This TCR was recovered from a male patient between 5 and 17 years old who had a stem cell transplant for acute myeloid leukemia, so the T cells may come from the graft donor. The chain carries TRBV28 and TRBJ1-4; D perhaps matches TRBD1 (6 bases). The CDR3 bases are TGTGCCAGCAGTTCAGGGGCCTCCCCGGATGAAAAACTGTTTTTT. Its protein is CASSSGASPDEKLFF.